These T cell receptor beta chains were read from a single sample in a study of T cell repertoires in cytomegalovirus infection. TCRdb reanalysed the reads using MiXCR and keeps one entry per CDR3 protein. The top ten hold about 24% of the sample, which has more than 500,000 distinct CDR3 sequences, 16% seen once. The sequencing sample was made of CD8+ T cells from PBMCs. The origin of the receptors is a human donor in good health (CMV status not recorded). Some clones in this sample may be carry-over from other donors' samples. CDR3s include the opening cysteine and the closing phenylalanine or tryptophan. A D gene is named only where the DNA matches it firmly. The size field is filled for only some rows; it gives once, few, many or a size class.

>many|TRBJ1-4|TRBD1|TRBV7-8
TGTGCCAGCAGCCCCAGGACAGGGTCTAATGAAAAACTGTTTTTT
CASSPRTGSNEKLFF
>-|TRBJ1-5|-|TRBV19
TGTGCCAGTAGTATAGGGACAGGCAATCAGCCCCAGCATTTT
CASSIGTGNQPQHF
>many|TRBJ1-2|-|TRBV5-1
TGCGCCAGCAGCTTGGATAGGACAGCCACCGCTTCGAAGGGCTACACCTTC
CASSLDRTATASKGYTF
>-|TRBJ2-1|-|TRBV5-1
TGCGCCAGCAGCTTGGAGGCGGGACGTAGCAATGAGCGGCAGTTCTTC
CASSLEAGRSNERQFF
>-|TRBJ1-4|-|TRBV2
TGTGCCAGCAGTGAAGCCCGGAGATCTGAAAAACTGTTTTTT
CASSEARRSEKLFF
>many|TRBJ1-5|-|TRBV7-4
TGTGCCAGCAGCTTAATCGGCAAGAAGGTCAATCAGCCCCAGCATTTT
CASSLIGKKVNQPQHF
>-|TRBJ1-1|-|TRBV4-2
TGTGCCAGCAGCCCCCCCAACGCGCAGGCAGCTTTCTTT
CASSPPNAQAAFF
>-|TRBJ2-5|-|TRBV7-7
TGTGCCAGCACCCCAGGGGAGGAGACCCAGTACTTC
CASTPGEETQYF
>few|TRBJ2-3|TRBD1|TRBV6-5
TGTGCCAGCCGTCTTACAGGGGGCATCGCAGATACGCAGTATTTT
CASRLTGGIADTQYF
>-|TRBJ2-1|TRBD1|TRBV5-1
TGCGCCAGCAGCTCAAGACAGGGCCAATCCGGGTATTCCCAGTTCTTC
CASSSRQGQSGYSQFF
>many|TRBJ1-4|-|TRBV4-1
TGCGCCAGCAGCCAAGATACGGACCCTCACGGTGAAAAACTGTTTTTT
CASSQDTDPHGEKLFF
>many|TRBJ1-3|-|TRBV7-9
TGTGCCAGCAGCTTAGCGGGGGTTCCACCTGGAAACACCATATATTTT
CASSLAGVPPGNTIYF
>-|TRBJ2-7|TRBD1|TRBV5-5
TGTGCCAGCAGCTCGACTGACAGGGGAGTAACCTACGAGCAGTACTTC
CASSSTDRGVTYEQYF
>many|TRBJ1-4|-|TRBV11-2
TGTGCCAGCAGCCTCGATGGACGGGCTCTTAATGAAAAACTGTTTTTT
CASSLDGRALNEKLFF
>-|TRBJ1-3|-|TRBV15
TGTGCCACCAGCATCAGGGGATTAGGAAACACCATATATTTT
CATSIRGLGNTIYF
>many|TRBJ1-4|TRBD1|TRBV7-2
TGTGCCAGCAGCTTATATCCGGGACAGGATCCTGAAAAACTGTTTTTT
CASSLYPGQDPEKLFF
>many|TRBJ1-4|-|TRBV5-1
TGCGCCAGCAGCCGGACAGTCGGAGAAAAACTGTTTTTT
CASSRTVGEKLFF
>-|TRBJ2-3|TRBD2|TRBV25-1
TGTGCCAGCAGTGAATCGCAGCGGGGGGGCGGCACAGATACGCAGTATTTT
CASSESQRGGGTDTQYF
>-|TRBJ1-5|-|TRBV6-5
TGTGCCAGCAGTTACTCGGGAAACAATCAGCCCCAGCATTTT
CASSYSGNNQPQHF
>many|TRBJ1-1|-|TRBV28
TGTGCCAGCAGTTTCCAGGGTGGGGGAGGCCTCGTGAACACTGAAGCTTTCTTT
CASSFQGGGGLVNTEAFF
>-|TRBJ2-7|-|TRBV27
TGTGCCAGCAGTGCCACCCCAGCCGAGCAGTACTTC
CASSATPAEQYF
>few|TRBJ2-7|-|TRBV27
TGTGCCAGCAGAGGGATTTACTACGAGCAGTACTTC
CASRGIYYEQYF
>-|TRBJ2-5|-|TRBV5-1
TGCGCCAGCAGCTTGGAAACAAGTAGGACCCAGTACTTC
CASSLETSRTQYF
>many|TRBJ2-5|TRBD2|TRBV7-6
TGTGCCAGCAGCCCCGGACTAGCGGGAGCTCAAGAGACCCAGTACTTC
CASSPGLAGAQETQYF
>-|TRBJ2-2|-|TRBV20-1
TGCAGTGCTAGGCCCGGGGGCAGGGACACCGGGGAGCTGTTTTTT
CSARPGGRDTGELFF
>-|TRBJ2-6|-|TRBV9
TGTGCCAGCAGCGTGGCCCAGGGGAGCCTTGGTGGGGCCAACGTCCTGACTTTC
CASSVAQGSLGGANVLTF
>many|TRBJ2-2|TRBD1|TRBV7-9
TGTGCCAGCAGCTCAAGCACGGGACAGGGGAACACCGGGGAGCTGTTTTTT
CASSSSTGQGNTGELFF
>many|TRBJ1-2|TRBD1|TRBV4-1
TGCGCCAGCAGCGAAACCGGGACAGTGACTGTTGGCTACACCTTC
CASSETGTVTVGYTF
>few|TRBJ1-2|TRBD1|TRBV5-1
TGCGCCAGCAGCTCCCGGGACAGTATCTATGGCTACACCTTC
CASSSRDSIYGYTF
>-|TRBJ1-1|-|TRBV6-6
TGTGCCAGCAGTTACTCGGGGGGGGGGCCGCGCTCGGAAGCTTTCTTT
CASSYSGGGPRSEAFF
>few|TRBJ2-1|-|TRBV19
TGTGCCAGTAGTGCTAGTATCTATGAGCAGTTCTTC
CASSASIYEQFF
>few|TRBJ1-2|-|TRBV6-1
TGTGCCAGCACCCCTCAAGGGGGCTATGGCTACACCTTC
CASTPQGGYGYTF
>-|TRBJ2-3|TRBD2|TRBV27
TGTGCCAGCAGTGCCCCCGGACTAGCGAGCACAGATACGCAGTATTTT
CASSAPGLASTDTQYF
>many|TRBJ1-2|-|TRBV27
TGTGCCAGCAGTTTTGCGGGGACAAACTATGGCTACACCTTC
CASSFAGTNYGYTF
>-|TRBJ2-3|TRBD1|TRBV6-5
TGTGCCAGCGGATGGGGGTGGACAGGGGTGAAAGATACGCAGTATTTT
CASGWGWTGVKDTQYF